One and the same sample provided the 31 T cell receptor beta chains below, sequenced in a study of OX40 agonist ivuxolimab in advanced cancers. Measured with immunoSEQ multiplex PCR; TCRdb has only the in-frame clones, and not every one. Of just over 45,000 clones in the sample, over 90% were seen once. The starting material was CD4+ or CD8+ T cells sorted from blood, obtained in a trial of the OX40 agonist ivuxolimab. All receptors come from an adult with an advanced solid tumor such as melanoma, head and neck, liver or kidney cancer.

The J gene is TRBJ1-1, the V gene TRBV5-1; D is perhaps TRBD1 (6 bases). CDR3 length: 14 residues. CDR1 is SGHRS, CDR2 YFSETQ, per germline. With 1 base removed from V and 3 bases from J, the gap between germline ends came to 10 bases. The CDR3 DNA follows: TGCGCCAGCAGCTTGACAGGGATGGACACTGAAGCTTTCTTT. As protein: CASSLTGMDTEAFF.

This chain connects TRBV7-8 to TRBJ2-3, with D possibly matching TRBD2 (6 bases). CDR1 and CDR2 from the germline V gene are SGHVS and FQNEAQ. The CDR3 is 15 residues long. V lost 3 bases and J lost 7, with 17 bases in between. The CDR3 reads CASSLGEAKVNTQYF. Here the CDR3 DNA reads TGTGCCAGCAGCTTGGGGGAGGCTAAGGTCAATACGCAGTATTTT.

The chain links TRBV15 to TRBJ2-5; 9 bases map to TRBD2. The last part of the DNA fits TRBJ2-7 better; the J call may be wrong. The CDR3 runs to 16 residues. Germline assignment: CDR1 LNHNV and CDR2 YYDKDF (reference sequence). CDR3 sequence: CATSKHSGRGSYEQYF. The CDR3 nucleotides read TGTGCCACCAGCAAACATAGCGGGAGAGGGTCCTACGAGCAGTACTTC.

The chain uses TRBV27 and TRBJ2-3, with TRBD2 matching 8 bases. CDR1 is MNHEY, CDR2 SMNVEV, per germline (reference sequence). This CDR3 is 16 amino acids long. With V trimmed by 4 bases and J by 4 bases, 10 bases remained unmatched. For the CDR3, the DNA is TGTGCCAGCAGTTCGCGGACTAGCTGGGGCGCAGATACGCAGTATTTT. Residues: CASSSRTSWGADTQYF.

The chain has TRBV14 and TRBJ2-7; 8 bases are a match to TRBD2. CDR3 length equals 16 residues. The J segment lost 3 bases and the V segment lost 4 bases, leaving 11 bases of the junction unmatched. Germline V lookup: CDR1 SGHDN, CDR2 FVKESK. DNA of the CDR3: TGTGCCAGCAGCCGCCTAGCGGGCGGCTGGGGCTACGAGCAGTACTTC. It codes for CASSRLAGGWGYEQYF.

J is TRBJ2-1 and V is TRBV4-1, with 8 bases matching TRBD2. The CDR3 spans 15 residues. V was pared by 0 bases and J by 6 bases, with 4 bases of the junction left unmatched. CDR1 and CDR2 (germline): MGHRA, YSYEKL. The CDR3 sequence: CASSQDSGTPNEQFF. CDR3 DNA sequence: TGCGCCAGCAGCCAAGATAGCGGGACGCCCAATGAGCAGTTCTTC.

This clone has just one count. The V and J genes are TRBV18 and TRBJ1-5, with 7 bases matching TRBD1. Germline loops: CDR1 KGHSH, CDR2 LQKENI. The CDR3 has 14 residues. Trimming at V came to 6 bases and at J to 4 bases, leaving 6 bases not matched to a gene. The CDR3 spells CASSPDRANQPQHF. The DNA of the CDR3 is TGTGCCAGCTCGCCCGACAGGGCTAATCAGCCCCAGCATTTT. The full variable domain, rest sourced from reference TRBV18 and TRBJ1-5, is NAGVMQNPRHLVRRRGQEARLRCSPMKGHSHVYWYRQLPEEGLKFMVYLQKENIIDESGMPKERFSAEFPKEGPSILRIQQVVRGDSAAYFCASSPDRANQPQHFGDGTRLSIL.

The chain is built from TRBV27 and TRBJ1-1; D is unresolved. V lost 3 bases and J 2 bases, leaving 10 bases between the germline ends. CDR3 length: 14 amino acids. Germline CDR1 MNHEY, CDR2 SMNVEV (reference sequence). In DNA form, the CDR3 reads TGTGCCAGCAGTTTCGCAGATTTAAACACTGAAGCTTTCTTT. Translation: CASSFADLNTEAFF.

This chain connects TRBV27 to TRBJ2-1; D perhaps matches TRBD2 (7 bases). In germline, CDR1 is MNHEY, CDR2 SMNVEV (reference sequence). CDR3 length: 13 residues. V was cut by 7 bases and J by 6 bases, with 13 bases left in between. In nucleotides, the CDR3 is TGTGCCAGCACGCGGGGGCGTGGCAATGAGCAGTTCTTC. This gives the protein CASTRGRGNEQFF.

This sequence joins TRBV7-9 and TRBJ1-2; D not resolved. V gave up 5 bases and J gave up 8 bases, with 24 bases separating them. In germline, CDR1 is SEHNR, CDR2 FQNEAQ (reference sequence). The CDR3 has 16 residues. The CDR3 nucleotides read TGTGCCAGCAGCCGCGTGCTCGCCAGTTCCACCGAGGGCTACACCTTC. Its protein product is CASSRVLASSTEGYTF.

The chain combines TRBV30 with TRBJ2-3; 9 positions agree with TRBD2. With V trimmed by 2 bases and J by 1 base, 4 bases remained unmatched. This CDR3 spans 15 amino acids. Per the germline V gene, CDR1 is GTSNPN and CDR2 is SVGIG (reference sequence). DNA of the CDR3: TGTGCCTGGAGTCCTAGCGGGATCCGCACAGATACGCAGTATTTT. This encodes CAWSPSGIRTDTQYF.

This chain uses TRBV6-5 with TRBJ2-7; 10 bases line up with TRBD1. With V trimmed by 4 bases and J by 3 bases, 6 bases remained unmatched. The CDR3 runs 15 residues. CDR1 MNHEY and CDR2 SVGAGI come from the germline V gene. In DNA form, the CDR3 reads TGTGCCAGCAGTTCAGCCGGGACAGGGGACTACGAGCAGTACTTC. It translates to CASSSAGTGDYEQYF.

The chain links TRBV27 to TRBJ2-7; TRBD2 aligns across 8 bases. CDR3 size: 13 residues. CDR1 MNHEY and CDR2 SMNVEV come from the germline V gene (reference sequence). V was clipped by 5 bases and J by 4 bases; unmatched bases: 4. The CDR3 DNA reads TGTGCCAGCAGTCCCTCGGGAGGGTACGAGCAGTACTTC. This translates into CASSPSGGYEQYF.

The V and J genes are TRBV28 and TRBJ1-2; 8 positions agree with TRBD1. Trimming removed 2 bases from V and 8 bases from J; junction bases left unmatched: 7. This CDR3 contains 14 residues. Germline values: CDR1 MDHEN, CDR2 SYDVKM. CDR3 in amino acids: CASSLAGGVRGYTF. The DNA of the CDR3 is TGTGCCAGCAGTTTAGCAGGGGGCGTGAGGGGCTACACCTTC.

This rearrangement joins TRBV4-3 to TRBJ1-1; a weak D match, TRBD1 (5 bases). The CDR3 length is 13 residues. Germline assignment: CDR1 LGHNA and CDR2 YSLEER. Trimming pared 4 bases from V and 1 base from J, leaving 7 bases between. CDR3 amino acids: CASSPGQNTEAFF. CDR3 in DNA: TGCGCCAGCAGCCCCGGACAGAACACTGAAGCTTTCTTT.

The J gene is TRBJ2-1, the V gene TRBV30; 8 bases agree with TRBD2. Germline CDR1 is GTSNPN and CDR2 is SVGIG (reference sequence). CDR3 size: 16 residues. V lost 4 bases and J lost 6; bases outside the gene matches: 14. The CDR3 region has the DNA TGTGCCTGGAAGGAAGCGGGAGTGTTGGTTTCCAATGAGCAGTTCTTC. It is translated as CAWKEAGVLVSNEQFF.

CDR3 loop: CASSIGTASSYNEQFF. CDR3 DNA: TGTGCCAGCAGCATCGGGACAGCGAGCTCCTACAATGAGCAGTTCTTC. The chain links TRBV9 to TRBJ2-1; the match to TRBD1 covers 7 bases. Germline V lookup: CDR1 SGDLS, CDR2 YYNGEE. The CDR3 has 16 amino acids. V trimming: 4 bases; J trimming: 0 bases; junction bases outside the gene matches: 7.

Here the CDR3 reads CASSDSGRGETQYF. The CDR3, as DNA: TGTGCCAGCAGCGATAGCGGGAGGGGGGAGACCCAGTACTTC. V usage is TRBV5-6 and J usage is TRBJ2-5; 11 nucleotides agree with TRBD2. This CDR3 region has 14 residues. V was pared by 4 bases and J by 5 bases, with 4 bases of the junction left unmatched. Germline CDR1 SGHDT, CDR2 YYEEEE.

For the CDR3, the DNA is TGTGCCAGCAGCTCCTCGGGACTAGCCACAGATACGCAGTATTTT. As protein: CASSSSGLATDTQYF. The chain recombines TRBV6-5 with TRBJ2-3, with 9 bases matching TRBD2. The V gene end was trimmed by 6 bases and the J gene end by 2 bases; junction bases not matched to a gene: 6. Germline loops: CDR1 MNHEY, CDR2 SVGAGI. CDR3 length equals 15 residues.

The chain links TRBV9 to TRBJ2-2, with 9 bases identical to TRBD2. CDR1 is SGDLS and CDR2 is YYNGEE in the germline V gene. CDR3 length: 18 residues. The J segment lost 4 bases and the V segment lost 0 bases, leaving 10 bases of the junction unmatched. The CDR3, as DNA: TGTGCCAGCAGCGTAGATGGTAGCGGGAGTCATGGCACCGGGGAGCTGTTTTTT. Residues: CASSVDGSGSHGTGELFF.

V gene TRBV29-1 combines with J gene TRBJ1-2; D is ambiguous. Germline CDR1 SQVTM, CDR2 ANQGSEA. The CDR3 runs to 13 residues. Deletions cut 0 bases from V and 9 bases from J, with 14 bases between. The CDR3 DNA reads as TGCAGCGTTGAAGACGGGTCACAGTTCAGCTACACCTTC. Translation gives CSVEDGSQFSYTF.

This chain joins TRBV6-1 and TRBJ1-2, with TRBD1 matching over 10 bases. The CDR3 spans 16 residues. V shed 2 bases and J 2 bases; nucleotides not matched to a gene: 5. Germline V gene lookup returns CDR1 MNHNS and CDR2 SASEGT. CDR3 protein: CASSEWDRGSNYGYTF. The CDR3, as DNA: TGTGCCAGCAGTGAATGGGACAGGGGTTCGAACTATGGCTACACCTTC.

The CDR3 reads CASSSDVTYEQYF. CDR3 nucleotides: TGTGCCAGCAGCTCGGACGTAACCTACGAGCAGTACTTC. V and J are TRBV11-3 and TRBJ2-7, with D unclear. Germline values: CDR1 SGHNT, CDR2 YENEEA. CDR3 length: 13 amino acids. V lost 4 bases and J 2 bases, leaving 9 bases between the germline ends.

The chain recombines TRBV19 with TRBJ2-7; the match to TRBD2 covers 9 bases. V trimming: 5 bases; J trimming: 1 base; junction bases outside the gene matches: 3. CDR3 size: 14 residues. CDR1 is LNHDA and CDR2 is SQIVND in the germline V gene (reference sequence). The CDR3 nucleotides read TGTGCCAGTAGTTACGCGGGAGGGTCCTACGAGCAGTACTTC. Translation gives CASSYAGGSYEQYF.

The V gene is TRBV10-1, the J gene TRBJ2-7; D may be TRBD1 or TRBD2 (5 bases each). Per germline, CDR1 WNHNN and CDR2 SYGVQD (reference sequence). The CDR3 loop spans 14 amino acids. Trimming left V 6 bases short and J 9 bases short, with 21 bases between. The CDR3 DNA sequence: TGCGCCAGCAGAAGGACACGGGGCCTTGACGGGCAGTACTTC. It encodes CASRRTRGLDGQYF.

V usage is TRBV9 and J usage is TRBJ2-3; tentatively, D is TRBD2 (6 bases). Germline loops: CDR1 SGDLS, CDR2 YYNGEE. Trimming shortened V by 3 bases and J by 2 bases, and 10 bases separated the two germline ends. This CDR3 contains 14 residues. Here the CDR3 reads CASSGSGYTDTQYF. CDR3 nucleotide sequence: TGTGCCAGCAGCGGTAGCGGATACACAGATACGCAGTATTTT.

The chain has TRBV6-5 and TRBJ2-7, with 7 bases matching TRBD1. The CDR3 contains 15 residues. The junction had 9 bases not matched to a gene; V was cut back by 6 bases and J by 1 base. From germline, CDR1 is MNHEY and CDR2 SVGAGI. The CDR3 coding sequence is TGTGCCAGCAGCCCCCGACAGGGTCCGTCCTACGAGCAGTACTTC. Translating gives CASSPRQGPSYEQYF.

The V gene is TRBV6-4, the J gene TRBJ2-7; weak D call: TRBD2 (7 bases). The CDR3 runs to 14 residues. Trimming left V 8 bases short and J 3 bases short, with 17 bases between. The germline gives CDR1 MRHNA, CDR2 SNTAGT. This CDR3 reads CASPVGGRSYEQYF. In DNA, the CDR3 is TGTGCCAGCCCTGTGGGGGGGCGTAGCTACGAGCAGTACTTC.

The CDR3 region is CASSSTGQGISYGYTF. In DNA form, the CDR3 reads TGCGCCAGCAGCTCGACGGGACAGGGAATTTCCTATGGCTACACCTTC. The chain has TRBV5-1 and TRBJ1-2; 9 bases align to TRBD1. The CDR3 contains 16 residues. The V segment lost 3 bases and the J segment 4 bases; nucleotides outside the gene matches: 10. Germline values: CDR1 SGHRS, CDR2 YFSETQ.

V usage is TRBV4-2 and J usage is TRBJ1-6, with D unclear. The CDR3 spans 16 residues. From germline, CDR1 is LGHNA and CDR2 YNFKEQ. V lost 1 base and J lost 10, with 17 bases in between. This chain's CDR3 is CASSQVLTRLRSPLHF. The CDR3 DNA is TGTGCCAGCAGCCAAGTTTTGACGCGTTTGCGGTCACCCCTCCACTTT.

The table lists this clone with a count of one. The chain has TRBV7-3 and TRBJ2-1; 14 nucleotides agree with TRBD2. Germline values: CDR1 SGHTA, CDR2 FQGTGA. V was clipped by 4 bases and J by 10 bases; unmatched bases: 6. This CDR3 spans 15 amino acids. CDR3 nucleotides: TGTGCCAGCAGCTCAGGACTAGCGGGAGGAACGGAGCAGTTCTTC. This encodes CASSSGLAGGTEQFF.